This T cell receptor beta chain stems from a study of CD8 T cells in Susac syndrome. Findings and caveats of the study: The authors acknowledged that the study's TCR sequencing and HLA analysis involved relatively few individuals.

The authors carried out high-throughput sequencing of TCR beta. They applied it to CD8+ and CD4+ T cells obtained from blood. It was negative isolation that provided the CD8+ and CD4+ T cells, whereas TEMRA cells were enriched by FACS. Roughly 0.5 to 1 ug RNA was reverse transcribed with random hexamers. Amplification of TCR beta CDR3 was carried out by immunoSEQ multiplex PCR, which covered 54 Vbeta and 13 Jbeta segments. TCRdb recomputed calls from the immunoSEQ multiplex PCR reads with MiXCR, one row per CDR3 protein. The table lists 250,000 to 300,000 distinct CDR3 sequences, approximately 85% of them singletons. This clonotype was seen only once. The antigen is not known. Per the germline V gene, CDR1 is KGHSH and CDR2 is LQKENI. The V and J ends lost 3 bases and 4 bases, in that order; junction bases with no gene match: 7. The CDR3 is made up of 15 amino acids.

The V and J genes are TRBV18 and TRBJ1-2; 8 bases are shared with TRBD1. This TCR was sampled from a human donor with multiple sclerosis. The specimen was CD8+ T cells from PBMCs. The CDR3 DNA reads as TGTGCCAGCTCACCGGACAGGGAGGACGCCTATGGCTACACCTTC. The encoded protein is CASSPDREDAYGYTF.